The source of this T cell receptor beta chain is a study of T cells in Graves' hyperthyroidism and ophthalmopathy. Study in general: At the time of initial diagnosis and before any treatment, peripheral blood was collected. General study results and limits: In the blood, most expanded thyroid clonotypes above 0.001 appeared as well.

Around 10 ml of fresh peripheral blood supplied the PBMCs. TCR beta CDR3 regions were amplified from RNA transcripts. HTBI primers were employed in a first-round RT-PCR of the TCR CDR3. TCRdb itself ran the multiplex PCR reads through MiXCR, one entry per CDR3 protein. This sample yields a few hundred thousand distinct CDR3 sequences, of which about 25% are seen a single time; around 79% belongs to the top ten. The CDR3 covers 15 residues. Germline CDR1 MDHEN, CDR2 SYDVKM. V lost 8 bases, J lost 1 base, and 14 bases lay in between. As regards this clonotype: Antigen: not known.

The chain links TRBV28 to TRBJ2-2, with a weak D call TRBD2 (5 bases). The TCR was taken from a man aged 50 or older with Graves' hyperthyroidism. The sequenced sample was blood. The CDR3 coding sequence is TGTGCCAGCTATTCTGGCGGACTGAACACCGGGGAGCTGTTTTTT. This translates into CASYSGGLNTGELFF. Together with reference TRBV28 and TRBJ2-2, the CDR3 gives the full variable domain: DVKVTQSSRYLVKRTGEKVFLECVQDMDHENMFWYRQDPGLGLRLIYFSYDVKMKEKGDIPEGYSVSREKKERFSLILESASTNQTSMYLCASYSGGLNTGELFFGEGSRLTVL.